The clone carrying this T cell receptor (beta chain) was observed many times. Its antigen is unidentified. Clinicians diagnosed patients from clinical symptoms, serum thyroxine and TRAb, thyroid ultrasound and orbital computed tomography. V dropped 3 bases and J dropped 2 bases, with 16 bases sitting between them. The CDR3 sequence is 16 residues long. Looked up from germline, CDR1 is LNHNV and CDR2 is YYDKDF (reference sequence). Amplified regions were TCR beta CDR3 sequences from RNA transcripts. First-round RT-PCR of the TCR CDR3 relied on the HTBI primer set. Each CDR3 protein gets one entry after TCRdb re-called the multiplex PCR reads with MiXCR. The top ten hold 15% to 18% of the sample, which has about 690,000 distinct CDR3 sequences, around 16% seen once. The data were obtained in a study of T cells in Graves' hyperthyroidism and ophthalmopathy. On the study more broadly: Blood was drawn when the patient was first diagnosed and still untreated.

Points from the study as a whole: Ophthalmopathy prediction by the model preceded onset by a median roughly 6 months. Among clonotypes expanded in thyroid above 0.001, most were also found in blood.

The rearrangement joins TRBV15 to TRBJ2-5; weak D call: TRBD2 (5 bases). Input material: blood. This TCR came from a man aged 45-60 years with Graves' hyperthyroidism. This CDR3 is CATSSARGVGQETQYF. DNA for the CDR3: TGTGCCACCAGCAGTGCTCGGGGAGTCGGTCAAGAGACCCAGTACTTC.